This passage covers 26 T cell receptor beta chains from one sample sequenced in a study of blood T cell repertoires in COVID-19. Libraries were prepared by immunoSEQ multiplex PCR; TCRdb keeps only in-frame clonotypes and omits some of them. The sample consists of roughly 180,000 clones, roughly four fifths of them appearing once. The sequencing sample was made of peripheral blood. The origin of the receptors is a middle-aged woman with COVID-19, enrolled during active disease.

The V gene is TRBV2, the J gene TRBJ2-4; a possible D gene is TRBD1 (6 bases). Looked up from germline, CDR1 is SNHLY and CDR2 is FYNNEI. Trimming took 8 bases from V and 8 from J, leaving 16 bases between them. This CDR3 is 13 amino acids long. CDR3 nucleotides: TGTGCCAGCCTCGACCTCAGGGGCTACATTCAGTACTTC. Translating gives CASLDLRGYIQYF.

The chain couples TRBV4-1 to TRBJ1-2; no definite D call. Trimming shortened V by 1 base and J by 4 bases, and 10 bases separated the two germline ends. Germline-derived CDR1 and CDR2 are MGHRA and YSYEKL. CDR3 size: 14 residues. The CDR3 coding sequence is TGCGCCAGCAGCCAAGTCGCAGGCCCCTATGGCTACACCTTC. It translates to CASSQVAGPYGYTF.

The chain joins TRBV3-1 (or the pseudogene TRBV3-2) to TRBJ2-1; the match to TRBD2 covers 11 bases. Trimming removed 0 bases from V and 7 bases from J; junction bases left unmatched: 5. CDR3 length equals 16 residues. Germline CDR1 is LGHDT and CDR2 is YNNKEL (reference sequence). The CDR3 sequence is CASSQDQLAGVNEQFF. For the CDR3, the DNA is TGTGCCAGCAGCCAAGATCAACTAGCGGGAGTTAATGAGCAGTTCTTC.

This clone was seen a single time. This rearrangement joins TRBV6-6 to TRBJ2-5, with 7 bases matching TRBD1. Germline trimming cut 9 bases from V and 5 bases from J; bases unmatched to any gene: 12. Germline values: CDR1 MNHNY, CDR2 SVGAGI (reference sequence). The CDR3 contains 14 residues. This CDR3 reads CASRKDRVLETQYF. The CDR3 DNA is TGTGCCAGTCGGAAAGACAGGGTCTTGGAGACCCAGTACTTC.

The V call is TRBV7-2, the J call TRBJ1-6, with 7 bases fitting TRBD1. Germline V gene data show CDR1 as SGHTA and CDR2 as FQGNSA. Trimming removed 3 bases from V and 5 bases from J; junction bases left unmatched: 1. This CDR3 is 14 amino acids long. The CDR3 spells CASSFGTDNSPLHF. The CDR3 coding sequence is TGTGCCAGCAGCTTCGGGACAGATAATTCACCCCTCCACTTT. Filled out from reference TRBV7-2 and TRBJ1-6, the complete variable domain reads GAGVSQSPSNKVTEKGKDVELRCDPISGHTALYWYRQSLGQGLEFLIYFQGNSAPDKSGLPSDRFSAERTGGSVSTLTIQRTQQEDSAVYLCASSFGTDNSPLHFGNGTRLTVT.

This clone was picked up a small number of times. This chain connects TRBV6-6 to TRBJ1-5, with 8 bases aligning to TRBD1. The junction had 3 bases not matched to a gene; V was cut back by 3 bases and J by 2 bases. The CDR3 covers 15 residues. In germline, CDR1 is MNHNY, CDR2 SVGAGI (reference sequence). DNA for the CDR3: TGTGCCAGCAGTTATCAGGGGGCTGGCAATCAGCCCCAGCATTTT. This codes for CASSYQGAGNQPQHF.

The chain uses TRBV6-9 and TRBJ2-7; the D is unclear. The germline V and J ends were trimmed by 5 bases and 7 bases, with 6 bases remaining between them. The CDR3 has 10 residues. Germline assignment: CDR1 MNHGY and CDR2 SVAAGI. The CDR3 DNA follows: TGTGCCAGCAGTCGAGCGGAGCAGTACGTC. The encoded protein is CASSRAEQYV.

The gene calls are TRBV27 and TRBJ2-5; D is possibly TRBD2 (6 bases). The V gene's germline CDR1 is MNHEY and CDR2 SMNVEV (reference sequence). Trimming pared 6 bases from V and 5 bases from J, leaving 19 bases between. The CDR3 has 15 residues. CDR3 protein: CASSLAYGGAETQYF. CDR3 coding DNA: TGTGCCAGCAGCCTAGCGTATGGAGGTGCGGAGACCCAGTACTTC.

The chain couples TRBV2 to TRBJ2-2; 10 nucleotides line up with TRBD1. CDR1 SNHLY and CDR2 FYNNEI come from the germline V gene. The CDR3 totals 15 residues. After removal of 6 bases from V and 5 bases from J, the junction contained 6 bases not matched to a gene. CDR3 nucleotide sequence: TGTGCCAGCAGCGGGGACAGGGGTTGGACCGGGGAGCTGTTTTTT. Its translation is CASSGDRGWTGELFF.

CDR3 bases: TGTGCCAGCTCACGGACAGGGGATGTGTACACTGAAGCTTTCTTT. Its translation: CASSRTGDVYTEAFF. V and J are TRBV2 and TRBJ1-1; the match to TRBD1 covers 9 bases. The CDR3 extends over 15 amino acids. Germline V lookup: CDR1 SNHLY, CDR2 FYNNEI. J was trimmed by 3 bases and V by 8 bases; bases with no gene match: 10.

The J gene is TRBJ2-3, the V gene TRBV7-6; TRBD1 matches at 7 bases. There are 16 residues in the CDR3. After removal of 1 base from V and 0 bases from J, the junction contained 4 bases not matched to a gene. Germline CDR1 and CDR2: SGHVS and FNYEAQ. CDR3 sequence (DNA): TGTGCCAGCAGCTTAGTAGGGGACAGAAGCACAGATACGCAGTATTTT. Protein product: CASSLVGDRSTDTQYF. The full variable domain, its missing parts supplied by reference TRBV7-6 and TRBJ2-3, is GAGVSQSPRYKVTKRGQDVALRCDPISGHVSLYWYRQALGQGPEFLTYFNYEAQQDKSGLPNDRFSAERPEGSISTLTIQRTEQRDSAMYRCASSLVGDRSTDTQYFGPGTRLTVL.

V gene TRBV19 combines with J gene TRBJ1-5, with 7 positions matching TRBD1. Germline values: CDR1 LNHDA, CDR2 SQIVND (reference sequence). The CDR3 consists of 15 residues. The V gene end was trimmed by 7 bases and the J gene end by 4 bases; junction bases not matched to a gene: 10. CDR3 DNA sequence: TGTGCCAGTACCCACGGGGGCAGGGGGAATCAGCCCCAGCATTTT. Its translation: CASTHGGRGNQPQHF.

This chain's CDR3 is CASSQVGPRRVSYNSPLHF. DNA of the CDR3: TGTGCCAGCAGCCAAGTAGGTCCCAGGAGGGTCTCCTATAATTCACCCCTCCACTTT. The V and J genes are TRBV3-1 (or the pseudogene TRBV3-2) and TRBJ1-6; no reliable D call. Germline CDR1 LGHDT, CDR2 YNNKEL (reference sequence). V was trimmed by 1 base and J by 0 bases, leaving 16 bases between them. The CDR3 loop spans 19 amino acids.

J is TRBJ2-1 and V is TRBV5-1; 10 bases are a match to TRBD2. After removal of 4 bases from V and 7 bases from J, the junction contained 5 bases not matched to a gene. Germline loops: CDR1 SGHRS, CDR2 YFSETQ. The CDR3 has 14 residues. This chain's CDR3 is CASSPRTSGNEQFF. The CDR3 coding sequence is TGCGCCAGCAGCCCTCGGACTAGCGGAAATGAGCAGTTCTTC.

The chain combines TRBV18 with TRBJ2-5; possibly TRBD2 for D (6 bases). This CDR3 contains 14 residues. Germline V lookup: CDR1 KGHSH, CDR2 LQKENI. V shed 3 bases and J shed 5 bases, with 13 bases lying between them. This CDR3 reads CASSPPGVRETQYF. CDR3 coding DNA: TGTGCCAGCTCACCGCCGGGAGTTCGGGAGACCCAGTACTTC.

The rearrangement joins TRBV15 to TRBJ1-2; D is unclear. The germline CDR1 and CDR2 sequences are LNHNV and YYDKDF (reference sequence). CDR3 length: 15 residues. The V and J ends lost 0 bases and 4 bases respectively, with 12 bases between them. DNA for the CDR3: TGTGCCACCAGCAGAGAAGGACGGGGAGCCTATGGCTACACCTTC. This gives the protein CATSREGRGAYGYTF.

This CDR3 is CASSWRTGVYEQYV. The CDR3 DNA reads as TGTGCCAGCAGCTGGAGGACAGGGGTGTACGAGCAGTACGTC. The chain is built from TRBV5-6 and TRBJ2-7, with 9 nucleotides matching TRBD1. The CDR3 spans 14 residues. V lost 3 bases to trimming and J lost 4 bases; unmatched junction nucleotides: 5. CDR1 is SGHDT, CDR2 YYEEEE, per germline.

The chain combines TRBV15 with TRBJ2-5; TRBD2 aligns across 9 bases. The J segment lost 5 bases and the V segment lost 5 bases, leaving 9 bases of the junction unmatched. The CDR3 contains 15 residues. Germline CDR1 reads LNHNV; CDR2 reads YYDKDF (reference sequence). The CDR3 DNA reads TGTGCCACCAGCGCCTACGTAGCGGGAGAGGAGACCCAGTACTTC. Its protein product is CATSAYVAGEETQYF.

The J gene is TRBJ2-2, the V gene TRBV2; 11 nucleotides align to TRBD2. Trimming took 8 bases from V and 5 from J; bases not matched to a gene: 7. This CDR3 contains 15 residues. Germline CDR1 reads SNHLY; CDR2 reads FYNNEI. For the CDR3, the DNA is TGTGCCAGCCGGGGGCTAGCGGGAGGTACCGGGGAGCTGTTTTTT. Translating gives CASRGLAGGTGELFF.

This rearrangement joins TRBV6-5 to TRBJ1-5, with D possibly being TRBD1 (5 bases). The CDR3 runs to 15 residues. V gave up 6 bases and J gave up 1 base, with 13 bases separating them. Germline V gene lookup returns CDR1 MNHEY and CDR2 SVGAGI. The CDR3 coding sequence is TGTGCCAGCAGAGATCGGGGACTGAGCAATCAGCCCCAGCATTTT. This codes for CASRDRGLSNQPQHF.

The V and J genes are TRBV30 and TRBJ1-5; perhaps TRBD1 as D (5 bases). Germline V gene lookup returns CDR1 GTSNPN and CDR2 SVGIG (reference sequence). V shed 0 bases and J shed 4 bases, with 7 bases lying between them. The CDR3 runs 13 residues. CDR3 amino acids: CAWSVGENQPQHF. DNA of the CDR3: TGTGCCTGGAGTGTAGGGGAAAATCAGCCCCAGCATTTT.

The genes are TRBV2 and TRBJ1-5; D gene uncertain. The CDR3 covers 12 residues. Germline CDR1 SNHLY, CDR2 FYNNEI. V lost 3 bases and J lost 9, with 9 bases in between. CDR3 sequence reads: CASSESTRPQHF. CDR3 DNA: TGTGCCAGCAGTGAGTCCACTCGGCCCCAGCATTTT. Based on the CDR3 plus reference TRBV2 and TRBJ1-5, the full variable domain is EPEVTQTPSHQVTQMGQEVILRCVPISNHLYFYWYRQILGQKVEFLVSFYNNEISEKSEIFDDQFSVERPDGSNFTLKIRSTKLEDSAMYFCASSESTRPQHFGDGTRLSIL.

The chain employs TRBV15 and TRBJ2-2; TRBD1 is a possible D gene (5 bases). The length of the CDR3 is 17 residues. V lost 0 bases and J 3 bases, leaving 14 bases between the germline ends. CDR1 is LNHNV, CDR2 YYDKDF, per germline (reference sequence). The CDR3 region is CATSRDGSRVDTGELFF. As DNA, the CDR3 is TGTGCCACCAGCAGAGATGGCAGCAGGGTGGACACCGGGGAGCTGTTTTTT.

The chain carries TRBV4-2 and TRBJ2-2, with no clear D. The ends were cut back, 5 bases at V and 4 bases at J, with 14 bases in the middle. Germline CDR1 and CDR2: LGHNA and YNFKEQ. The CDR3 has 15 amino acids. As DNA, the CDR3 is TGTGCCAGCAGCTACGTAAGTGACTCCACCGGGGAGCTGTTTTTT. It translates to CASSYVSDSTGELFF.

The V call is TRBV5-5, the J call TRBJ1-4; D is possibly TRBD1 (6 bases). V was clipped by 3 bases and J by 0 bases, with 15 bases between them. CDR1 SGHKS and CDR2 YYEKEE come from the germline V gene (reference sequence). CDR3 length equals 17 residues. CDR3 coding DNA: TGTGCCAGCAGCTCAAGACAGGCCGTTGCAACTAATGAAAAACTGTTTTTT. Translation gives CASSSRQAVATNEKLFF.

J is TRBJ2-7 and V is TRBV9; D not certain. The germline V and J ends were trimmed by 2 bases and 2 bases, with 11 bases remaining between them. Germline-derived CDR1 and CDR2 are SGDLS and YYNGEE. The CDR3 length is 14 residues. CDR3 in amino acids: CASSVSLNPYEQYF. CDR3 nucleotide sequence: TGTGCCAGCAGCGTCAGTTTGAACCCCTACGAGCAGTACTTC. Variable domain in full (rest from reference TRBV9 and TRBJ2-7): DSGVTQTPKHLITATGQRVTLRCSPRSGDLSVYWYQQSLDQGLQFLIQYYNGEERAKGNILERFSAQQFPDLHSELNLSSLELGDSALYFCASSVSLNPYEQYFGPGTRLTVT.